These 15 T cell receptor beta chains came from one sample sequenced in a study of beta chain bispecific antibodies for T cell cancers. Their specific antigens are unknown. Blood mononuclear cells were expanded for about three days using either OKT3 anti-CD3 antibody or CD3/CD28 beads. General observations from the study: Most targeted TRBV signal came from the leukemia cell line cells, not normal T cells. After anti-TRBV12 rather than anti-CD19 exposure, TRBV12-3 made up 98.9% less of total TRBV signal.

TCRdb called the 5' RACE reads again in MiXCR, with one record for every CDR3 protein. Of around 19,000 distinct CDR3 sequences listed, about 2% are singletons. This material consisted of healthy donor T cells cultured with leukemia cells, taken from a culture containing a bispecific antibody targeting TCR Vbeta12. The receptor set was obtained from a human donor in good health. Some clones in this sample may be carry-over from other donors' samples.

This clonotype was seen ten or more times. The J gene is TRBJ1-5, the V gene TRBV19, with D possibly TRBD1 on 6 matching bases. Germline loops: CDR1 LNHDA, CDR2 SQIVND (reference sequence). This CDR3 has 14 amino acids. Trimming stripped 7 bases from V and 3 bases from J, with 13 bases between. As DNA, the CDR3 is TGTGCCAGTACTGGAAGGGACATCAATCAGCCCCAGCATTTT. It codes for CASTGRDINQPQHF. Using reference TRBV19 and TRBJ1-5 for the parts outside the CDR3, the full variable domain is DGGITQSPKYLFRKEGQNVTLSCEQNLNHDAMYWYRQDPGQGLRLIYYSQIVNDFQKGDIAEGYSVSREKKESFPLTVTSAQKNPTAFYLCASTGRDINQPQHFGDGTRLSIL.

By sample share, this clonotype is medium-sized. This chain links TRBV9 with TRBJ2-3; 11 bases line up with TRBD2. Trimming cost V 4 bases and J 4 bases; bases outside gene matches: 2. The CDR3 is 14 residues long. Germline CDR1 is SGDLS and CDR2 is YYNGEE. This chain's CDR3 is CASSSTSGADTQYF. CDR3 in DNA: TGTGCCAGCAGCTCGACTAGCGGGGCAGATACGCAGTATTTT.

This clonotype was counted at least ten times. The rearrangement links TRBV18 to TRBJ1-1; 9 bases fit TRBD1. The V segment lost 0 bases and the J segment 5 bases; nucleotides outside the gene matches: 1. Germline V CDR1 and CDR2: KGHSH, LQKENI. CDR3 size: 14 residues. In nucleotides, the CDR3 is TGTGCCAGCTCACCACCGACAGGGGGGACTGAAGCTTTCTTT. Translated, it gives CASSPPTGGTEAFF. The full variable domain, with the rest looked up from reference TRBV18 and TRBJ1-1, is NAGVMQNPRHLVRRRGQEARLRCSPMKGHSHVYWYRQLPEEGLKFMVYLQKENIIDESGMPKERFSAEFPKEGPSILRIQQVVRGDSAAYFCASSPPTGGTEAFFGQGTRLTVV.

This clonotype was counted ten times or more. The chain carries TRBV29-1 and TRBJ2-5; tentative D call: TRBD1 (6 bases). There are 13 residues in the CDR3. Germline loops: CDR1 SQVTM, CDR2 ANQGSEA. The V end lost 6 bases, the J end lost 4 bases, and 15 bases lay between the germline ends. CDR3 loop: CSVSQGTGETQYF. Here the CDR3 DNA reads TGCAGCGTCTCTCAGGGGACCGGAGAGACCCAGTACTTC.

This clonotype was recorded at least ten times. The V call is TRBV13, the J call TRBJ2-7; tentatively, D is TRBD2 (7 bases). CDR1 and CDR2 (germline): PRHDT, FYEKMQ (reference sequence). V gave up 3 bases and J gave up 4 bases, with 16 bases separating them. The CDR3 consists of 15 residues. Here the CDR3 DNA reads TGTGCCAGCAGCTTCTCGGGCGGGGGCGAGTACGAGCAGTACTTC. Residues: CASSFSGGGEYEQYF.

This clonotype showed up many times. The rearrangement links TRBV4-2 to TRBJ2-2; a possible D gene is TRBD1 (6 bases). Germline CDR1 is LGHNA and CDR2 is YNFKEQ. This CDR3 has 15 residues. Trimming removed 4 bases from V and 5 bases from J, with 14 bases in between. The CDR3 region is CASSPTQTGTGELFF. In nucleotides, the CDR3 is TGTGCCAGCAGCCCTACACAAACAGGGACCGGGGAGCTGTTTTTT.

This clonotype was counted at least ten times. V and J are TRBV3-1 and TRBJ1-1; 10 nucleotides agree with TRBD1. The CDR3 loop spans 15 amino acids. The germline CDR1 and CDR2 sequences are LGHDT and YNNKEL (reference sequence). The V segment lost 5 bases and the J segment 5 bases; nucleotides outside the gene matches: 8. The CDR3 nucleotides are TGTGCCAGCAGCTACCCGGGACAGGGGATAACTGAAGCTTTCTTT. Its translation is CASSYPGQGITEAFF.

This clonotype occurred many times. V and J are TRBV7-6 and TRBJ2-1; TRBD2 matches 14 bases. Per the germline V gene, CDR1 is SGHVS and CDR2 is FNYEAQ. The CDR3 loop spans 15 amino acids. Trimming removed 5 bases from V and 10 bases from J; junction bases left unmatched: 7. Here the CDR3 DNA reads TGTGCCAGCAGCCCGGGACTAGCGGGGGTGAACGAGCAGTTCTTC. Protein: CASSPGLAGVNEQFF. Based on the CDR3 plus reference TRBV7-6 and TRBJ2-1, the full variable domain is GAGVSQSPRYKVTKRGQDVALRCDPISGHVSLYWYRQALGQGPEFLTYFNYEAQQDKSGLPNDRFSAERPEGSISTLTIQRTEQRDSAMYRCASSPGLAGVNEQFFGPGTRLTVL.

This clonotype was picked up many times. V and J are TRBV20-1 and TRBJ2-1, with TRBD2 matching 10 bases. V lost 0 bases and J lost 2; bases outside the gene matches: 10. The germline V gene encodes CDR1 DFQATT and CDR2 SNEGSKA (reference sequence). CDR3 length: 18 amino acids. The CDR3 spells CSAREALPSGGPYNEQFF. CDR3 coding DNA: TGCAGTGCTAGAGAAGCTCTTCCTAGCGGGGGACCCTACAATGAGCAGTTCTTC.

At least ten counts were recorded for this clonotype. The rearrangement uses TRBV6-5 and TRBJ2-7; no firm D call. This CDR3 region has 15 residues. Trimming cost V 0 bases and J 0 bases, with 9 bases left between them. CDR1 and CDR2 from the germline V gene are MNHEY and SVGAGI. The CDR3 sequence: CASSYSSGGSYEQYF. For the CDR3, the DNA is TGTGCCAGCAGTTACTCATCTGGCGGCTCCTACGAGCAGTACTTC.

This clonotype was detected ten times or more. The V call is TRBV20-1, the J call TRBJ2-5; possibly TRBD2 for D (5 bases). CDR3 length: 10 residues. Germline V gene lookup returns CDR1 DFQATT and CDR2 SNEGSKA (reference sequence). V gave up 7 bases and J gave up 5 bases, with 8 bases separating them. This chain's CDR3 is CSVRRETQYF. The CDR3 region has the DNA TGCAGTGTGAGGAGGGAGACCCAGTACTTC.

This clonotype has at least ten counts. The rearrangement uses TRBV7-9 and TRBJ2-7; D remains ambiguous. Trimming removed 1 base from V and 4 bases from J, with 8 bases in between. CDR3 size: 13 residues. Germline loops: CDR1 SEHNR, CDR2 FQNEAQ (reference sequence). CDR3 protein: CASSLEVDYEQYF. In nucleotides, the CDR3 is TGTGCCAGCAGCTTAGAGGTTGATTACGAGCAGTACTTC.

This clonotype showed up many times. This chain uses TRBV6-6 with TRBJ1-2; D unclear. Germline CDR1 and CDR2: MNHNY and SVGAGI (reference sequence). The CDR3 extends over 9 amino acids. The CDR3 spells CPHKREYTF. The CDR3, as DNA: TGTCCCCATAAGCGGGAGTACACCTTC.

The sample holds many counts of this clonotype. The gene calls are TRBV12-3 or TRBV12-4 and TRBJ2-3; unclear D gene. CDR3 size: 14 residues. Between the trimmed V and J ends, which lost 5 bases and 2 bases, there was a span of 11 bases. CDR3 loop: CASSPDTDTDTQYF. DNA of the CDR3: TGTGCCAGCAGTCCTGACACAGACACAGATACGCAGTATTTT.

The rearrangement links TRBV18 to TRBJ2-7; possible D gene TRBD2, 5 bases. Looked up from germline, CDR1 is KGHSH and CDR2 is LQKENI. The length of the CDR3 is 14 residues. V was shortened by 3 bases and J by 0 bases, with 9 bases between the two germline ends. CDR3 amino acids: CASSPTGGSYEQYF. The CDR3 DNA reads TGTGCCAGCTCACCTACCGGAGGCTCCTACGAGCAGTACTTC.